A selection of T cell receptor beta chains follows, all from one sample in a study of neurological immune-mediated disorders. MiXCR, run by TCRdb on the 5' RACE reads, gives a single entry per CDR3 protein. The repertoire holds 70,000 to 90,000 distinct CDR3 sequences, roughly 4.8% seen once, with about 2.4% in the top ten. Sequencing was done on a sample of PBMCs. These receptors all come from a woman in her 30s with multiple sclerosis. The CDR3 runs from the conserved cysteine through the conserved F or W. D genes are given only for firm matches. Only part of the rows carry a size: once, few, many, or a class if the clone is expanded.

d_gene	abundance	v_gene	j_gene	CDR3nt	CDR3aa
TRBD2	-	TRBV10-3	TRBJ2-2	TGTGCCATAAGCGGGACTAGCGCGAACACCGGGGAGCTGTTTTTT	CAISGTSANTGELFF
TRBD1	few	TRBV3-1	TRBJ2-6	TGTGCCAGCAGCCTGACAGGGGGCGCCGGGGCCAACGTCCTGACTTTC	CASSLTGGAGANVLTF
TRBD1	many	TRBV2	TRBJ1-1	TGTGCCAGCAGGGACAGGGTGAACACTGAAGCTTTCTTT	CASRDRVNTEAFF
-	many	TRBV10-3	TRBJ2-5	TGTGCCATCAGTGAAACTGGTCCCAAAGAGACCCAGTACTTC	CAISETGPKETQYF
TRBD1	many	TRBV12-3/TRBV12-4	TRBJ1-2	TGTGCCAGCAGTTTAGTATCGGCACAGGGGGAGGGCTATGGCTACACCTTC	CASSLVSAQGEGYGYTF
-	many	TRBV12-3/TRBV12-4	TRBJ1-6	TGTGCCAGCAGTTTAGTCGACGGAAGAAATTCACCCCTCCACTTT	CASSLVDGRNSPLHF
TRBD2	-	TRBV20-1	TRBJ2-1	TGCAGTGCTAGTTTCCCTAGCGGGAGCAATGAGCAGTTCTTC	CSASFPSGSNEQFF
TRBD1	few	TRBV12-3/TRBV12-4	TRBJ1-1	TGTGCCAGCACCCAAGGGGACAGGGTAACTGAAGCTTTCTTT	CASTQGDRVTEAFF
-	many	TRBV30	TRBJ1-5	TGTGCCTGGAGTGGACAAGACTTTAGGTCCCAGCATTTT	CAWSGQDFRSQHF
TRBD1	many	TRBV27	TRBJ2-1	TGTGCCAGCAGCATACGGGGACAGGGGTGGGATGAGCAGTTCTTC	CASSIRGQGWDEQFF
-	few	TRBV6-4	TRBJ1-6	TGTGCCAGCAGTTACTCGAGTCACAGTTATAATTCACCCCTCCACTTT	CASSYSSHSYNSPLHF
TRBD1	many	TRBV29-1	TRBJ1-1	TGCAGCGTCGTGACAGGGTTCACTGAAGCTTTCTTT	CSVVTGFTEAFF
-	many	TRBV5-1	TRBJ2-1	TGCGCCAGCAGCTTGTTGGTAGGATCCGACTCCTACAATGAGCAGTTCTTC	CASSLLVGSDSYNEQFF
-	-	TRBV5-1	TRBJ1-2	TGCGCCAGCAGCCCTAGGGATAACTATGGCTACACCTTC	CASSPRDNYGYTF
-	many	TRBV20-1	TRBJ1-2	TGCAGTGCTACCTTCAGCTATGGCTACACCTTC	CSATFSYGYTF
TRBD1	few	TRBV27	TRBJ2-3	TGTGCCAGCAGAAGACAGGGGGCTACGCAGTATTTT	CASRRQGATQYF
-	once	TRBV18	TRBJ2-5	TGTGCCAGCTCACCACCGGGGAGTTCAGAGACCCAGTACTTC	CASSPPGSSETQYF
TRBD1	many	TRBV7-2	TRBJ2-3	TGTGCCAGCAGCAATGACAGGGAGCCGCCAATTTACACAGATACGCAGTATTTT	CASSNDREPPIYTDTQYF
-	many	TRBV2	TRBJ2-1	TGTGCCAGCAGTGTTTGGGGGGGGCTCTACAATGAGCAGTTCTTC	CASSVWGGLYNEQFF
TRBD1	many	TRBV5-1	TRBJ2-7	TGCGCCAGCAGCGAACGGGACAGGGCCTACGAGCAGTACTTC	CASSERDRAYEQYF
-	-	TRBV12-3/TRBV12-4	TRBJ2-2	TGTGCCAGCAGTTCGACAAGGCTTGCCGGGGAGCTGTTTTTT	CASSSTRLAGELFF
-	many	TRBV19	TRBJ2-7	TGTGCCAGTAGTCCCCCGCCGGAGAGCTCCTACGAGCAGTACTTC	CASSPPPESSYEQYF
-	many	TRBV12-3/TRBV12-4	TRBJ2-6	TGTGCCAGCAGTTTAGCGAGGATTACAGTGACCTCGGGGGCCAACGTCCTGACTTTC	CASSLARITVTSGANVLTF
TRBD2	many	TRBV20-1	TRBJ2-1	TGCAGTGCCAGCGGGGGACATGAGCAGTTCTTC	CSASGGHEQFF
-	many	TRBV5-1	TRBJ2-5	TGCGCCAGCAGCTTGCTTCACGCCGCCGGAAAAGAGACCCAGTACTTC	CASSLLHAAGKETQYF
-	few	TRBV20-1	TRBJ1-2	TGCAGTGCCCCTGCAAGGACGGACTATGGCTACACCTTC	CSAPARTDYGYTF
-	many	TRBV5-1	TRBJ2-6	TGCGCCAGCAGCTCCCCGCGGGGCATGAGCTCTGGGGCCAACGTCCTGACTTTC	CASSSPRGMSSGANVLTF
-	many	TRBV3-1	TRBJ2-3	TGTGCCAGCAGCCAACTGAGCGGGAGCACAGATACGCAGTATTTT	CASSQLSGSTDTQYF
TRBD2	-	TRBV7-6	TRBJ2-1	TGTGCCAGCAGCTCCCCCAAGGGCGGGAGATGGAATGAGCAGTTCTTC	CASSSPKGGRWNEQFF
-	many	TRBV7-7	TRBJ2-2	TGTGCCAGCAGCCCCACCGCCGGGGAGCTGTTTTTT	CASSPTAGELFF